The entry below gives a single T cell receptor beta chain sequence along with its context. What it binds is not known. In germline, CDR1 is LNHNV, CDR2 YYDKDF (reference sequence). V was clipped by 0 bases and J by 7 bases, with 4 bases between them. The CDR3 runs 12 residues. These data belong to a study of CD8 T cells in ankylosing spondylitis. Study-wide points: CD8+ disease-linked clones were present at relatively low frequencies in blood. One TCR beta motif, made up of several highly homologous variants, appeared characteristic of ankylosing spondylitis blood.

Using quantitative 5'-RACE with molecular barcodes, the authors made TCR beta libraries. A single record per CDR3 protein comes from TCRdb applying MiXCR to the 5' RACE reads. The profile shows a few hundred thousand distinct CDR3 sequences, about 10% of them singletons. The sequenced material came from blood, either unsorted or a sorted T cell fraction (not recorded which). The J gene is TRBJ2-4, the V gene TRBV15; D remains unclear. The receptor's source is a male donor with ankylosing spondylitis or in good health (not recorded which). The CDR3 nucleotides read TGTGCCACCAGCAGAGATAGGAACATTCAGTACTTC. As protein: CATSRDRNIQYF.